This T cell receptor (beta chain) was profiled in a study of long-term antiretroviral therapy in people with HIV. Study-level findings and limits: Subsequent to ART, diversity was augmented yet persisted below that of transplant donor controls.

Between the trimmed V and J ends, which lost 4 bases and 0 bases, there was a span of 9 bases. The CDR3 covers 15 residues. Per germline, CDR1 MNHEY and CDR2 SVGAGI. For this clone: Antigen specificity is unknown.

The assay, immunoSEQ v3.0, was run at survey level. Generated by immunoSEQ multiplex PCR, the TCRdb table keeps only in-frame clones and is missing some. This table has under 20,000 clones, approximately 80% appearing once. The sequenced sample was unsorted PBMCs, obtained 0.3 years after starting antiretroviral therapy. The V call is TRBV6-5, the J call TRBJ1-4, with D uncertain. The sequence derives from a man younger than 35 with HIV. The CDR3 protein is CASSSATATNEKLFF. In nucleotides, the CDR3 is TGTGCCAGCAGTTCGGCTACCGCAACTAATGAAAAACTGTTTTTT.